These 2 T cell receptor beta chains share one sample of origin, sequenced in a study of neoadjuvant anti-PD-1 for oral cavity cancer. The assay was immunoSEQ multiplex PCR, and TCRdb's table has in-frame clones only and misses some. The table has about 16,000 clones, 60% to 80% seen once. The sample was PBMCs, taken before nivolumab (anti-PD-1) treatment. These receptors all stem from a person between 35 and 79 years old with oral cavity squamous cell carcinoma.

In its sample, this clone was seen a few times. The sample holds other DNA sequences that translate to the same CDR3. This chain joins TRBV9 and TRBJ1-4; D is possibly TRBD1 (6 bases). CDR1 is SGDLS and CDR2 is YYNGEE in the germline V gene. Trimming shortened V by 0 bases and J by 7 bases, and 13 bases separated the two germline ends. The CDR3 has 15 residues. CDR3 region: CASSVGGGLSEKLFF. The DNA of the CDR3 is TGTGCCAGCAGCGTAGGTGGGGGGCTAAGTGAAAAACTGTTTTTT.

The rearrangement joins TRBV2 to TRBJ1-1; TRBD1 is a possible D gene (5 bases). V was cut by 3 bases and J by 0 bases, with 8 bases left in between. The CDR3 length is 14 residues. Germline loops: CDR1 SNHLY, CDR2 FYNNEI. The CDR3 nucleotides are TGTGCCAGCAGTGACCAGGGAATGAACACTGAAGCTTTCTTT. It yields the protein CASSDQGMNTEAFF.